What follows describes a single T cell receptor beta chain. The target antigen is unknown. This sample is drawn from a study of CD8+ T cells in alopecia areata. General observations from the study: Scalp sample sequencing also detects resident alphabeta T cells of normal skin.

Isolated RNA was reverse transcribed into cDNA used as the sequencing template. Sequenced by immunoSEQ multiplex PCR; TCRdb stores in-frame clones only, minus some. Altogether 150,000 to 200,000 clones are present, around 71% being singletons, with the ten largest covering 9.5% to 12%. The clonotype was recovered from a human donor with alopecia areata. Material: CD8+ T cells sorted from blood, obtained at week 0.

The CDR3 bases are TGTGCCAGCAGCTTAGGCTACAGGGGAAACTACGAGCAGTACTTC. It yields the protein CASSLGYRGNYEQYF. The V call is TRBV13, the J call TRBJ2-7, with 7 bases matching TRBD1. V shed 0 bases, J shed 3 bases, and the junction held 5 bases outside the gene matches. The CDR3 length is 15 residues. The germline CDR1 and CDR2 sequences are PRHDT and FYEKMQ (reference sequence).